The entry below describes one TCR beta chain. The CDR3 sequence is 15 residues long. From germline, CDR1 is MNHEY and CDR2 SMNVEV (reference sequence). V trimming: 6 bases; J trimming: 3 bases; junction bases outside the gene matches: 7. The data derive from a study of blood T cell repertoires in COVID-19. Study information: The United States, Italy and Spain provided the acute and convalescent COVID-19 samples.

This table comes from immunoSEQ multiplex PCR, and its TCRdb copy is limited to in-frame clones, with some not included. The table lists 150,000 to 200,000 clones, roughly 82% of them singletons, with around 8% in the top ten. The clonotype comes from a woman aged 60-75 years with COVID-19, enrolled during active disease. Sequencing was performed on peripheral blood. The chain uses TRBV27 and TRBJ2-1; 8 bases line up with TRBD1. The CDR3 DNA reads TGTGCCAGCAGACCAACCGGGACAGGCTACAATGAGCAGTTCTTC. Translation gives CASRPTGTGYNEQFF.